The rows below give T cell receptor beta chains drawn from one sample of a study of blood T cell repertoires in COVID-19. The assay was immunoSEQ multiplex PCR, and TCRdb's table has in-frame clones only and misses some. The sample carries some 310,000 clones, roughly 89% recorded once. The sample consisted of peripheral blood. The source is a woman in her thirties or forties with COVID-19, enrolled during active disease. Each CDR3 is given with its conserved first and last residue. A D gene is named only where the DNA matches it firmly. Size is omitted from some rows. Given values are once, few, many or a class for expanded clones.

D gene: .
J gene: TRBJ1-2
clone size: .
CDR3 length: 13
V gene: TRBV7-2
CDR3 DNA: TGTGCCAGCAGCTTAGGACAGAAAGGCGGCTACACCTTC
CDR3 protein: CASSLGQKGGYTF

D gene: .
J gene: TRBJ2-1
clone size: once
CDR3 length: 15
V gene: TRBV9
CDR3 DNA: TGTGCCAGCAGCGCCGTTGGCGACTCATACAATGAGCAGTTCTTC
CDR3 protein: CASSAVGDSYNEQFF

D gene: TRBD2
J gene: TRBJ2-3
clone size: .
CDR3 length: 16
V gene: TRBV2
CDR3 DNA: TGTGCCAGCAGTGAGATTACTAGCGGGAGCACAGATACGCAGTATTTT
CDR3 protein: CASSEITSGSTDTQYF

D gene: TRBD2
J gene: TRBJ2-1
clone size: .
CDR3 length: 14
V gene: TRBV27
CDR3 DNA: TGTGCCAGCAGTTTAAGCGGGAGCTACAGAGAAGGCCTCTTC
CDR3 protein: CASSLSGSYREGLF

D gene: .
J gene: TRBJ2-2
clone size: once
CDR3 length: 17
V gene: TRBV5-1
CDR3 DNA: TGCGCCAGCAGCTACAGGCCGGGACAAAAGAACACCGGGGAGCTGTTTTTT
CDR3 protein: CASSYRPGQKNTGELFF

D gene: TRBD2
J gene: TRBJ2-3
clone size: .
CDR3 length: 19
V gene: TRBV19
CDR3 DNA: TGTGCCAGTAGTACTACTAGCGGGGGGGACCGTTTAAGCACAGATACGCAGTATTTT
CDR3 protein: CASSTTSGGDRLSTDTQYF

D gene: .
J gene: TRBJ2-7
clone size: .
CDR3 length: 13
V gene: TRBV7-9
CDR3 DNA: TGTGCCAGCAGCTTAGCAGAGGGGGTAAGGCAGTACTTC
CDR3 protein: CASSLAEGVRQYF

D gene: .
J gene: TRBJ2-1
clone size: .
CDR3 length: 13
V gene: TRBV7-2
CDR3 DNA: TGTGCCAGCAGCCCCCCCTCGAGGCTTAAGCAGTTCTTC
CDR3 protein: CASSPPSRLKQFF

D gene: .
J gene: TRBJ2-2
clone size: .
CDR3 length: 11
V gene: TRBV11-2
CDR3 DNA: TGTGCCAGCAGCCGTCCCTGGGAGCTGTTTTTT
CDR3 protein: CASSRPWELFF

D gene: .
J gene: TRBJ2-7
clone size: .
CDR3 length: 16
V gene: TRBV9
CDR3 DNA: TGTGCCAGCAGCGTAGTAGGCGACACACGCTCCTACGAGCAGTACTTC
CDR3 protein: CASSVVGDTRSYEQYF

D gene: TRBD1
J gene: TRBJ1-2
clone size: .
CDR3 length: 13
V gene: TRBV3-1/TRBV3-2
CDR3 DNA: TGTGCCAGCAGCCCCGACAGGGTGCAGGGCTACACCTTC
CDR3 protein: CASSPDRVQGYTF

D gene: TRBD1
J gene: TRBJ2-5
clone size: .
CDR3 length: 14
V gene: TRBV5-1
CDR3 DNA: TGCGCCAGCAGCTCGACAGGGGTGGGGGAGACCCAGTACTTC
CDR3 protein: CASSSTGVGETQYF

D gene: TRBD1
J gene: TRBJ2-1
clone size: .
CDR3 length: 13
V gene: TRBV7-3
CDR3 DNA: TGTGCCAGCAGCCCCACAGGGGGCAATGAGCAGTTCTTC
CDR3 protein: CASSPTGGNEQFF

D gene: .
J gene: TRBJ1-5
clone size: .
CDR3 length: 15
V gene: TRBV2
CDR3 DNA: TGTGCCAGCAGCGGGGGGGCAGACAGGTCGAAGCCCCAGCATTTT
CDR3 protein: CASSGGADRSKPQHF

D gene: TRBD1
J gene: TRBJ1-2
clone size: .
CDR3 length: 14
V gene: TRBV28
CDR3 DNA: TGTGCCAGCAGACTGGGACAGAGACACTATGGCTACACCTTC
CDR3 protein: CASRLGQRHYGYTF

D gene: .
J gene: TRBJ1-2
clone size: once
CDR3 length: 17
V gene: TRBV28
CDR3 DNA: TGTGCCAGCAGCTCGGTAGGGGGGGCCTACTTGCCCTATGGCTACACCTTC
CDR3 protein: CASSSVGGAYLPYGYTF

D gene: TRBD1
J gene: TRBJ1-2
clone size: .
CDR3 length: 14
V gene: TRBV6-2/TRBV6-3
CDR3 DNA: TGTGCCAGCAGCCCCGAGATCACAGGGGATGGCTACACCTTC
CDR3 protein: CASSPEITGDGYTF

D gene: .
J gene: TRBJ1-1
clone size: .
CDR3 length: 14
V gene: TRBV5-4
CDR3 DNA: TGTGCCAGCAGCTTGGGGAGGGCCGTCACTGAAGCTTTCTTT
CDR3 protein: CASSLGRAVTEAFF

D gene: TRBD1
J gene: TRBJ1-2
clone size: .
CDR3 length: 14
V gene: TRBV19
CDR3 DNA: TGTGCCAGTAGTACCTCAGGGGGCGACTATGGCTACACCTTC
CDR3 protein: CASSTSGGDYGYTF

D gene: .
J gene: TRBJ2-3
clone size: .
CDR3 length: 16
V gene: TRBV4-3
CDR3 DNA: TGCGCCAGCAGCCAAGTTTCAGCCGGCAGGGCAGATACGCAGTATTTT
CDR3 protein: CASSQVSAGRADTQYF

D gene: TRBD1
J gene: TRBJ1-5
clone size: .
CDR3 length: 15
V gene: TRBV24-1
CDR3 DNA: TGTGCCACCAGTGATCCGACAGGGAACAATCAGCCCCAGCATTTT
CDR3 protein: CATSDPTGNNQPQHF

D gene: TRBD2
J gene: TRBJ2-3
clone size: .
CDR3 length: 16
V gene: TRBV4-3
CDR3 DNA: TGCGCCAGCAGCCAAATGCAGGGAGGGCCAACAGATACGCAGTATTTT
CDR3 protein: CASSQMQGGPTDTQYF

D gene: TRBD2
J gene: TRBJ2-2
clone size: .
CDR3 length: 16
V gene: TRBV5-8
CDR3 DNA: TGTGCCAGCAGCGCCGGGACTAGCGGCTACACCGGGGAGCTGTTTTTT
CDR3 protein: CASSAGTSGYTGELFF

D gene: TRBD2
J gene: TRBJ2-7
clone size: .
CDR3 length: 17
V gene: TRBV28
CDR3 DNA: TGTGCCAGCACCCTCTGGACTAGCGGGGGGCAGGCCTACGAGCAGTACTTC
CDR3 protein: CASTLWTSGGQAYEQYF

D gene: .
J gene: TRBJ1-2
clone size: .
CDR3 length: 13
V gene: TRBV12-3/TRBV12-4
CDR3 DNA: TGTGCCAGCAGTCTCAAATCCGGGGGTGGCTACACCTTC
CDR3 protein: CASSLKSGGGYTF

D gene: .
J gene: TRBJ1-6
clone size: .
CDR3 length: 14
V gene: TRBV6-5
CDR3 DNA: TGTGCCAGCAGTCCAAGCCTCAAGGCTAGTCCCCTCCACTTT
CDR3 protein: CASSPSLKASPLHF

D gene: .
J gene: TRBJ2-3
clone size: .
CDR3 length: 14
V gene: TRBV6-6
CDR3 DNA: TGTGCCAGCAGCCCGGGACACAGCACAGATACGCAGTATTTT
CDR3 protein: CASSPGHSTDTQYF

D gene: TRBD1
J gene: TRBJ1-5
clone size: once
CDR3 length: 20
V gene: TRBV28
CDR3 DNA: TGTGCCAGCAGCCACAGGGACAGGGCTAGAGAAGTTTTCGGCAATCAGCCCCAGCATTTT
CDR3 protein: CASSHRDRAREVFGNQPQHF

D gene: .
J gene: TRBJ1-1
clone size: .
CDR3 length: 13
V gene: TRBV5-1
CDR3 DNA: TGCGCCAGCAGCTTGCAGGGAAACACTGAAGCTTTCTTT
CDR3 protein: CASSLQGNTEAFF

D gene: .
J gene: TRBJ1-5
clone size: .
CDR3 length: 14
V gene: TRBV29-1
CDR3 DNA: TGCAGCGTTCTTGACACCCACAGCAATCAGCCCCAGCATTTT
CDR3 protein: CSVLDTHSNQPQHF

D gene: .
J gene: TRBJ1-6
clone size: .
CDR3 length: 17
V gene: TRBV11-2
CDR3 DNA: TGTGCCAGCAGCTTTGGATTGGCTCCCGGGTATAATTCACCCCTCCACTTT
CDR3 protein: CASSFGLAPGYNSPLHF

D gene: .
J gene: TRBJ2-3
clone size: once
CDR3 length: 13
V gene: TRBV6-5
CDR3 DNA: TGTGCCAGCAGCCCAAGACTCACAGATACGCAGTATTTT
CDR3 protein: CASSPRLTDTQYF

D gene: .
J gene: TRBJ2-7
clone size: .
CDR3 length: 15
V gene: TRBV18
CDR3 DNA: TGTGCCAGCTCACCACCGTCGAGGAGCTCCTACGAGCAGTACTTC
CDR3 protein: CASSPPSRSSYEQYF

D gene: .
J gene: TRBJ2-7
clone size: few
CDR3 length: 14
V gene: TRBV11-2
CDR3 DNA: TGTGCCAGCAGCTTAGAACGAGGGTCCTACGAGCAGTACTTC
CDR3 protein: CASSLERGSYEQYF

D gene: .
J gene: TRBJ1-2
clone size: .
CDR3 length: 13
V gene: TRBV5-1
CDR3 DNA: TGCGCCAGCAGCGCCACAGGGATAGGAGGCTACACCTTC
CDR3 protein: CASSATGIGGYTF

D gene: .
J gene: TRBJ1-3
clone size: .
CDR3 length: 18
V gene: TRBV4-3
CDR3 DNA: TGCGCCAGCAGCCAAGGCGGGGCAGGGTGGGAATCTGGAAACACCATATATTTT
CDR3 protein: CASSQGGAGWESGNTIYF

D gene: TRBD1
J gene: TRBJ1-2
clone size: .
CDR3 length: 13
V gene: TRBV5-1
CDR3 DNA: TGCGCCAGCAGCGTATGGACAGGTGGTGGCTACACCTTC
CDR3 protein: CASSVWTGGGYTF

D gene: TRBD1
J gene: TRBJ2-1
clone size: .
CDR3 length: 15
V gene: TRBV14
CDR3 DNA: TGTGCCAGCAGCTACACAGGGGGCTTACTCAATGAGCAGTTCTTC
CDR3 protein: CASSYTGGLLNEQFF

D gene: TRBD1
J gene: TRBJ1-3
clone size: .
CDR3 length: 16
V gene: TRBV7-9
CDR3 DNA: TGTGCCAGCAGCCGAGGACAGGGAAGCTCTGGAAACACCATATATTTT
CDR3 protein: CASSRGQGSSGNTIYF

D gene: .
J gene: TRBJ2-7
clone size: .
CDR3 length: 14
V gene: TRBV28
CDR3 DNA: TGTGCCAGCAGTGAATCTCTTTCGGCCTACGAGCAGTACTTC
CDR3 protein: CASSESLSAYEQYF

D gene: .
J gene: TRBJ2-1
clone size: .
CDR3 length: 15
V gene: TRBV6-2/TRBV6-3
CDR3 DNA: TGTGCCAGCAGCCCGGGACTTCCTCGGGTGGATGAGCAGTTCTTC
CDR3 protein: CASSPGLPRVDEQFF

D gene: .
J gene: TRBJ1-4
clone size: .
CDR3 length: 13
V gene: TRBV7-2
CDR3 DNA: TGTGCCAGCAGCCCCCAGGGGAATGAAAAACTGTTTTTT
CDR3 protein: CASSPQGNEKLFF

D gene: TRBD2
J gene: TRBJ2-7
clone size: .
CDR3 length: 16
V gene: TRBV9
CDR3 DNA: TGTGCCAGCAGCGTAGGATTCGGGACTAGGTCCCACGAGCAGTACTTC
CDR3 protein: CASSVGFGTRSHEQYF

D gene: .
J gene: TRBJ2-3
clone size: once
CDR3 length: 14
V gene: TRBV6-2/TRBV6-3
CDR3 DNA: TGTGCCAGCAGTTACGGAGACCTCACAGATACGCAGTATTTT
CDR3 protein: CASSYGDLTDTQYF

D gene: .
J gene: TRBJ1-2
clone size: .
CDR3 length: 15
V gene: TRBV5-3
CDR3 DNA: TGTGCCAGAAGCTCTCGGACGCGGGAGACCTATGGCTACACCTTC
CDR3 protein: CARSSRTRETYGYTF

D gene: TRBD1
J gene: TRBJ1-1
clone size: .
CDR3 length: 14
V gene: TRBV5-1
CDR3 DNA: TGCGCCAGCAGCTTTCCGACAGGGCGAACTGAAGCTTTCTTT
CDR3 protein: CASSFPTGRTEAFF

D gene: .
J gene: TRBJ1-1
clone size: .
CDR3 length: 15
V gene: TRBV3-1/TRBV3-2
CDR3 DNA: TGTGCCAGCAGCCAAACCCAAACAGGTAACACTGAAGCTTTCTTT
CDR3 protein: CASSQTQTGNTEAFF

D gene: TRBD1
J gene: TRBJ2-1
clone size: .
CDR3 length: 13
V gene: TRBV12-3/TRBV12-4
CDR3 DNA: TGTGCCAGCCGGGGACAGTTCTACAATGAGCAGTTCTTC
CDR3 protein: CASRGQFYNEQFF